These 32 T cell receptor beta chains came from one sample sequenced in a study of blood T cells in healthy people across ages. Using a J-beta primer mix together with a sample-barcoded 5' primer, a second PCR was run for about 6 to 11 cycles. TCRdb passed the 5' RACE reads through MiXCR, listing each CDR3 protein once. Of about 770,000 distinct CDR3 sequences in the sample, around 43% were seen once. The sequencing sample was made of blood. The receptors derive from a man aged 55 to 70 in good health.

This sequence joins TRBV30 and TRBJ2-1; D gene unclear. The V end lost 2 bases, the J end lost 4 bases, and 9 bases lay between the germline ends. The germline V gene has CDR1 GTSNPN and CDR2 SVGIG (reference sequence). The CDR3 spans 13 residues. CDR3 sequence reads: CAWSKHTYNEQFF. In DNA form, the CDR3 reads TGTGCCTGGAGTAAACACACGTACAATGAGCAGTTCTTC.

This clonotype showed up just a few times. The chain is built from TRBV24-1 and TRBJ2-1; the D is unclear. Trimming left V 5 bases short and J 0 bases short, with 13 bases between. CDR1 KGHDR and CDR2 SFDVKD come from the germline V gene. This CDR3 has 16 residues. CDR3 coding DNA: TGTGCCACCAGTGCCTCCCGCCCGAGCTCCTACAATGAGCAGTTCTTC. It codes for CATSASRPSSYNEQFF.

The genes are TRBV29-1 and TRBJ2-5, with D tentatively TRBD1 (6 bases). Gene TRBJ2-7 matches the end of the DNA better, so the J call may be wrong. The CDR3 is made up of 14 amino acids. Germline CDR1 reads SQVTM; CDR2 reads ANQGSEA. The CDR3 DNA follows: TGCAGCGTAACCCGACATACAGGGATCTACGAGCAGTACTTC. This codes for CSVTRHTGIYEQYF.

This chain joins TRBV21-1 and TRBJ1-2; the table's D call of TRBD1 was not tested on the DNA. TRBV21-1 is a pseudogene. The CDR3 is made up of 17 amino acids. CDR3 in amino acids: CASSKWTGGSRNYGYTF. In DNA, the CDR3 is TGTGCCAGCAGCAAATGGACAGGGGGTAGCAGAAACTATGGCTACACCTTC.

Comments on this clonotype: Sequence at one end of the junction differs from germline and may be a read error. The chain has TRBV10-3 and TRBJ2-4; D might be TRBD1 (6 bases). The assigned J gene may be wrong: the sequence end matches TRBJ2-7 better. Germline V gives CDR1 ENHRY, CDR2 SYGVKD. This CDR3 contains 15 residues. The CDR3 DNA is TGTACCATCAGTGGGAAGACCAGGGGAATTGGCGAGCAGTACTTC. Translated: CTISGKTRGIGEQYF.

This clonotype was counted only a few times. The J gene is TRBJ2-7, the V gene TRBV7-2, with D tentatively TRBD1 (6 bases). Trimming took off 5 bases at V and 2 bases at J, with 13 bases between the two ends. The germline gives CDR1 SGHTA, CDR2 FQGNSA. The CDR3 runs 14 residues. Written as DNA, the CDR3 is TGTGCCAGCAGCGCAAGACAGGCTACCTACGAGCAGTACTTC. Amino acid sequence: CASSARQATYEQYF.

This clonotype came up a few times. The chain combines TRBV29-1 with TRBJ1-2, with D possibly TRBD1 on 5 matching bases. Germline CDR1 is SQVTM and CDR2 is ANQGSEA. Between the trimmed V and J ends, which lost 6 bases and 6 bases, there was a span of 17 bases. The CDR3 spans 13 residues. Here the CDR3 DNA reads TGCAGCGTCGCTGAGGGGACCTGGGATGGCTACACCTTC. Its translation: CSVAEGTWDGYTF.

V gene TRBV10-3 combines with J gene TRBJ2-7; D gene uncertain. Trimming took off 5 bases at V and 2 bases at J, with 19 bases between the two ends. The CDR3 has 16 residues. CDR1 and CDR2 from the germline V gene are ENHRY and SYGVKD. The CDR3 sequence is CAISSSSGPRAYEQYF. CDR3 in DNA: TGTGCCATCAGTAGTAGCTCGGGCCCTCGGGCCTACGAGCAGTACTTC.

The rearrangement joins TRBV11-2 to TRBJ2-5; tentative D call: TRBD2 (5 bases). The V end was cut by 5 bases, the J end by 1 base, with 14 bases between. CDR3 size: 15 residues. Germline-derived CDR1 and CDR2 are SGHAT and FQNNGV. This CDR3 is CASSPREGSQETQYF. The DNA of the CDR3 is TGTGCCAGCAGCCCCCGGGAAGGGTCCCAAGAGACCCAGTACTTC.

This clonotype was picked up a small number of times. The chain couples TRBV20-1 to TRBJ1-5; D might be TRBD1 (5 bases). Trimming removed 0 bases from V and 4 bases from J, with 13 bases in between. The CDR3 runs to 15 residues. Germline CDR1 and CDR2: DFQATT and SNEGSKA (reference sequence). This CDR3 is CSAREGEGRNQPQHF. The CDR3 DNA reads as TGCAGTGCTAGAGAGGGTGAGGGGAGGAATCAGCCCCAGCATTTT.

This rearrangement joins TRBV6-1 to TRBJ1-5, with D perhaps TRBD1 (5 bases). Trimming stripped 4 bases from V and 5 bases from J, with 12 bases between. Germline CDR1 and CDR2: MNHNS and SASEGT. This CDR3 has 14 residues. The CDR3 nucleotides read TGTGCCAGCAGTGCCCAGGTAGGGGATCAGCCCCAGCATTTT. This sequence encodes CASSAQVGDQPQHF.

The chain recombines TRBV30 with TRBJ2-1; D is undetermined. The germline gives CDR1 GTSNPN, CDR2 SVGIG (reference sequence). The CDR3 is 10 amino acids. The ends were cut back, 7 bases at V and 10 bases at J, with 11 bases in the middle. The CDR3 spells CAYLKSEQFF. As DNA, the CDR3 is TGTGCCTACCTGAAGTCGGAGCAGTTCTTC. Together with reference TRBV30 and TRBJ2-1, the CDR3 gives the full variable domain: SQTIHQWPATLVQPVGSPLSLECTVEGTSNPNLYWYRQAAGRGLQLLFYSVGIGQISSEVPQNLSASRPQDRQFILSSKKLLLSDSGFYLCAYLKSEQFFGPGTRLTVL.

The rearrangement links TRBV24-1 to TRBJ2-1, with 8 nucleotides matching TRBD2. J was trimmed by 7 bases and V by 0 bases; bases with no gene match: 7. Germline loops: CDR1 KGHDR, CDR2 SFDVKD. This CDR3 comprises 16 residues. The CDR3 DNA reads TGTGCCACCAGTGATTTGGAGGGCGGGGGGTGGAATGAGCAGTTCTTC. This sequence encodes CATSDLEGGGWNEQFF.

The J gene is TRBJ2-7, the V gene TRBV29-1; D not resolved. The germline V and J ends were trimmed by 1 base and 3 bases, with 7 bases remaining between them. Germline lookup yields CDR1 SQVTM and CDR2 ANQGSEA. The CDR3 is 12 amino acids. DNA of the CDR3: TGCAGCGTTGAAGGCAGATTCTACGAGCAGTACTTC. This gives the protein CSVEGRFYEQYF.

This clonotype was seen a few times. This rearrangement joins TRBV5-1 to TRBJ2-3; D gene unclear. The germline CDR1 and CDR2 sequences are SGHRS and YFSETQ. This CDR3 has 14 amino acids. Trimming pared 1 base from V and 1 base from J, leaving 7 bases between. The CDR3 sequence: CASSLTDGTDTQYF. The DNA for the CDR3 is TGCGCCAGCAGCTTGACAGACGGCACAGATACGCAGTATTTT.

This chain uses TRBV7-6 with TRBJ2-4; 7 bases line up with TRBD1. CDR1 is SGHVS and CDR2 is FNYEAQ in the germline V gene. The V segment lost 1 base and the J segment 2 bases; nucleotides outside the gene matches: 8. The CDR3 has 17 residues. The CDR3 DNA is TGTGCCAGCAGCTTAGTACAGGGGCCGGGGACCAAAAACATTCAGTACTTC. Its translation is CASSLVQGPGTKNIQYF.

V gene TRBV20-1 combines with J gene TRBJ1-5, with D uncertain. The CDR3 covers 12 residues. The V end lost 3 bases, the J end lost 3 bases, and 6 bases lay between the germline ends. Germline V gene data show CDR1 as DFQATT and CDR2 as SNEGSKA (reference sequence). The CDR3 loop reads CSASVSNQPQHF. The CDR3, as DNA: TGCAGTGCTAGCGTGTCCAATCAGCCCCAGCATTTT.

J is TRBJ2-7 and V is TRBV7-9; D tentatively fits TRBD1 or TRBD2 (5 bases each). CDR1 and CDR2 (germline): SEHNR, FQNEAQ (reference sequence). V lost 5 bases and J 4 bases, leaving 18 bases between the germline ends. This CDR3 comprises 15 residues. Written as DNA, the CDR3 is TGTGCCAGCAGCCCTCCCTTGGGACCCAAATACGAGCAGTACTTC. Encoded protein: CASSPPLGPKYEQYF.

DNA of the CDR3: TGTGCCAGCAGCCCTTTGGCGGAATATGGCTACACCTTC. This codes for CASSPLAEYGYTF. This chain joins TRBV14 and TRBJ1-2; D gene ambiguous. V was trimmed by 4 bases and J by 5 bases, leaving 11 bases between them. Germline lookup yields CDR1 SGHDN and CDR2 FVKESK. This CDR3 contains 13 residues.

The chain joins TRBV12-3 or TRBV12-4 to TRBJ2-1, with 9 bases matching TRBD2. This CDR3 contains 15 residues. V shed 6 bases, J shed 1 base, and the junction held 4 bases outside the gene matches. The DNA of the CDR3 is TGTGCCAGCAGGATGGCGGGGGGGTCCTACAATGAGCAGTTCTTC. It specifies CASRMAGGSYNEQFF.

The V and J genes are TRBV19 and TRBJ2-7; D gene uncertain. V lost 5 bases to trimming and J lost 0 bases, with 11 bases between them. Looked up from germline, CDR1 is LNHDA and CDR2 is SQIVND (reference sequence). The length of the CDR3 is 14 residues. The CDR3 loop is CASSRTTSSYEQYF. The DNA for the CDR3 is TGTGCCAGTAGTCGAACGACAAGCTCCTACGAGCAGTACTTC.

The chain is built from TRBV4-1 and TRBJ2-2; 13 bases fit TRBD2. Unmatched junction bases numbered 4, after V lost 3 bases and J lost 0 bases. Germline values: CDR1 MGHRA, CDR2 YSYEKL. The CDR3 extends over 18 amino acids. The CDR3 bases are TGCGCCAGCAGCCACCGGACTAGCGGGGGAGCGAACACCGGGGAGCTGTTTTTT. Amino acids: CASSHRTSGGANTGELFF.

This sequence joins TRBV11-2 and TRBJ2-7, with 8 bases fitting TRBD2. The germline V gene encodes CDR1 SGHAT and CDR2 FQNNGV. This CDR3 region has 15 residues. Trimming cost V 5 bases and J 7 bases; bases outside gene matches: 13. The CDR3 bases are TGTGCCAGCAGCCCCCTTACTAGCGGAAAAAATGAGCAGTACTTC. Its translation is CASSPLTSGKNEQYF.

Only a few counts were recorded for this clonotype. J is TRBJ1-6 and V is TRBV12-3 or TRBV12-4; TRBD1 is a possible D gene (6 bases). The CDR3 runs to 14 residues. V lost 6 bases and J lost 11, with 17 bases in between. The CDR3 reads CASSLWGRSAPLHF. The DNA of the CDR3 is TGTGCCAGCAGCCTATGGGGGCGCAGCGCACCCCTCCACTTT.

The rearrangement uses TRBV9 and TRBJ2-5; D unclear. CDR3 length: 14 residues. CDR1 SGDLS and CDR2 YYNGEE come from the germline V gene. V lost 3 bases and J lost 1, with 10 bases in between. The chain's CDR3 is CASSGVGIQETQYF. CDR3 nucleotide sequence: TGTGCCAGCAGCGGGGTGGGTATCCAAGAGACCCAGTACTTC.

This clonotype was seen more than once but under ten times. The chain employs TRBV20-1 and TRBJ2-3; 7 positions match TRBD1. Germline CDR1 and CDR2: DFQATT and SNEGSKA (reference sequence). The CDR3 consists of 16 residues. J gave up 0 bases and V 0 bases, and 6 bases lay outside the gene matches. In DNA form, the CDR3 reads TGCAGTGCTAGAGACTTGGGACAGCCTAGCACAGATACGCAGTATTTT. It codes for CSARDLGQPSTDTQYF.

The V and J genes are TRBV6-6 and TRBJ2-7; D is possibly TRBD1 (6 bases). This CDR3 has 14 residues. The germline V gene has CDR1 MNHNY and CDR2 SVGAGI (reference sequence). V was shortened by 5 bases and J by 3 bases, with 14 bases between the two germline ends. CDR3 sequence reads: CASSPYRTDYEQYF. CDR3 sequence (DNA): TGTGCCAGCAGTCCATACAGGACAGACTACGAGCAGTACTTC.

V is TRBV4-3 and J is TRBJ2-7; D ambiguous. The ends were cut back, 0 bases at V and 7 bases at J, with 19 bases in the middle. This CDR3 contains 16 residues. CDR1 is LGHNA and CDR2 is YSLEER in the germline V gene. This chain's CDR3 is CASSQEGSFAGYEQYF. The CDR3 DNA reads as TGCGCCAGCAGCCAAGAAGGAAGCTTCGCTGGCTATGAGCAGTACTTC.

This clonotype showed up just a few times. One end of the junction varies from germline; a read error may be responsible. V and J are TRBV3-1 and TRBJ1-2, with 8 bases matching TRBD1. Germline V lookup: CDR1 LGHDT, CDR2 YNNKEL (reference sequence). This CDR3 comprises 16 residues. The CDR3: CASRNSGQAINYGYTF. In nucleotides, the CDR3 is TGCGCCAGCAGAAACTCGGGACAGGCAATCAACTATGGCTACACCTTC.

The chain combines TRBV6-5 with TRBJ1-2; tentative D call: TRBD1 (5 bases). CDR1 is MNHEY, CDR2 SVGAGI, per germline. Trimming stripped 6 bases from V and 2 bases from J, with 13 bases between. This CDR3 comprises 14 residues. The CDR3: CASRTRDGNYGYTF. CDR3 nucleotides: TGTGCCAGCAGAACACGGGACGGGAACTATGGCTACACCTTC.

This clonotype was seen more than once but under ten times. CDR3 bases: TGTGCCAGCAGCTTGAGGGTACATCAGCCCCAGCATTTT. Translation gives CASSLRVHQPQHF. The chain carries TRBV7-2 and TRBJ1-5; D is undetermined. The ends were cut back, 3 bases at V and 5 bases at J, with 8 bases in the middle. This CDR3 comprises 13 residues. In germline, CDR1 is SGHTA, CDR2 FQGNSA.

V and J are TRBV27 and TRBJ1-2, with TRBD1 matching 8 bases. The CDR3 has 15 residues. In germline, CDR1 is MNHEY, CDR2 SMNVEV (reference sequence). The V gene end was trimmed by 6 bases and the J gene end by 0 bases; junction bases not matched to a gene: 6. CDR3 in amino acids: CASRWDRSTNYGYTF. CDR3 DNA: TGTGCCAGCAGATGGGACAGGAGCACTAACTATGGCTACACCTTC.